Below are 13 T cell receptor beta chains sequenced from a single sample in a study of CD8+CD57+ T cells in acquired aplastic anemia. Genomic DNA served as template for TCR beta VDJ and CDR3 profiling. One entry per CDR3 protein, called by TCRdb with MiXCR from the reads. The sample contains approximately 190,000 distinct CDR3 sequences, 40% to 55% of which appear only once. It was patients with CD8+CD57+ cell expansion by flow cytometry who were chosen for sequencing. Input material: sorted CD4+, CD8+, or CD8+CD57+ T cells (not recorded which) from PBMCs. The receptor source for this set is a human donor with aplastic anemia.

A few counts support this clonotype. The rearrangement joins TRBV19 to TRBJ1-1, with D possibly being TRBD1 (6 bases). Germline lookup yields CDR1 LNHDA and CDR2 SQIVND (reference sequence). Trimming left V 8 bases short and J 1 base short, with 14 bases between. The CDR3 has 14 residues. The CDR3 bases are TGTGCCAGTGCTGAATTGACAGGGAACACTGAAGCTTTCTTT. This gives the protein CASAELTGNTEAFF.

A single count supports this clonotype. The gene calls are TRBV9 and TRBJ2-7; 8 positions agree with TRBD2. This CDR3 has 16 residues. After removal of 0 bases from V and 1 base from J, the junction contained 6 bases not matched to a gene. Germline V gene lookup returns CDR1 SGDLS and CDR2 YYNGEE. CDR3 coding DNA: TGTGCCAGCAGCGTAGTTAGCGGGACACTGTCCTACGAGCAGTACTTC. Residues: CASSVVSGTLSYEQYF.

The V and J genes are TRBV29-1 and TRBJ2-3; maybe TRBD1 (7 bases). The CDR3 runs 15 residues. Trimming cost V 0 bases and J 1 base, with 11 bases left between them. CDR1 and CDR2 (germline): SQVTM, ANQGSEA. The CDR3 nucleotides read TGCAGCGTTGAAGATTCAGGGGGGCGCACAGATACGCAGTATTTT. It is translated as CSVEDSGGRTDTQYF.

For the CDR3, the DNA is TGCGCCAGCAGCCAAGATCCCAGGGCGAACTATGGCTACACCTTC. Translating it yields CASSQDPRANYGYTF. The chain carries TRBV4-3 and TRBJ1-2; D possibly corresponds to TRBD1 (5 bases). The ends were cut back, 0 bases at V and 2 bases at J, with 10 bases in the middle. CDR1 and CDR2 from the germline V gene are LGHNA and YSLEER. This CDR3 comprises 15 residues.

CDR3 protein: CASSADRGVEAFF. The CDR3 DNA follows: TGTGCCAGCAGTGCTGACAGGGGAGTGGAAGCTTTCTTT. The rearrangement links TRBV12-3 or TRBV12-4 to TRBJ1-1; TRBD1 matches 8 bases. V lost 5 bases to trimming and J lost 8 bases; unmatched junction nucleotides: 7. This CDR3 contains 13 residues.

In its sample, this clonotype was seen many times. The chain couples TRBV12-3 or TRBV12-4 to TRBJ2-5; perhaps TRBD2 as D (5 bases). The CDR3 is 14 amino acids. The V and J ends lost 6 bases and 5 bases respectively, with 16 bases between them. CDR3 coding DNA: TGTGCCAGCAGCCTAGATTCTAGCAGGGAGACCCAGTACTTC. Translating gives CASSLDSSRETQYF.

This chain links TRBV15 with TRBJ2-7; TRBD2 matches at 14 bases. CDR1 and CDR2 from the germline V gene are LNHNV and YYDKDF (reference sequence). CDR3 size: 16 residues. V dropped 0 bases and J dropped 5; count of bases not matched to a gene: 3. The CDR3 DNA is TGTGCCACCAGCAGAGAGACTAGCGGGAGGGGCCACGAGCAGTACTTC. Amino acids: CATSRETSGRGHEQYF.

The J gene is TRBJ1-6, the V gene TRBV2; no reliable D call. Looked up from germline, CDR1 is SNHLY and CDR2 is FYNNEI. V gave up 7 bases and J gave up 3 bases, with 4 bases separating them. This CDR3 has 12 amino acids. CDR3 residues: CASTFYNSPLHF. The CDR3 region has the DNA TGTGCCAGCACCTTCTATAATTCACCCCTCCACTTT.

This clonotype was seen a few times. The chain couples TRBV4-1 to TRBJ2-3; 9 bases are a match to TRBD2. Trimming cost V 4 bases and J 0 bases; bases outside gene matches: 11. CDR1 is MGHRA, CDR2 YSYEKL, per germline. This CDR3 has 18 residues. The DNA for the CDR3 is TGCGCCAGCAGCCGTCAGACGGCGGGAGGGACTAGCACAGATACGCAGTATTTT. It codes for CASSRQTAGGTSTDTQYF.

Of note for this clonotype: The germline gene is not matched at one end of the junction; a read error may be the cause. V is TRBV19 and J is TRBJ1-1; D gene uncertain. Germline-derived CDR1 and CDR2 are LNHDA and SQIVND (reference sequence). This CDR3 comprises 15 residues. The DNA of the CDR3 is TGTGCCAAGCCAGTGGAACTAGCGGGGAACAATGAAGCTTTCTTT. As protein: CAKPVELAGNNEAFF.

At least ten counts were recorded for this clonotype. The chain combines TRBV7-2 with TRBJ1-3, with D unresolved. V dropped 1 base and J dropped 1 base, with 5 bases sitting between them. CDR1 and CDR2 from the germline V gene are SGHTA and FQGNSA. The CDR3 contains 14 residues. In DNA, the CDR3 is TGTGCCAGCAGCTTAGTAGGATCTGGAAACACCATATATTTT. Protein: CASSLVGSGNTIYF.

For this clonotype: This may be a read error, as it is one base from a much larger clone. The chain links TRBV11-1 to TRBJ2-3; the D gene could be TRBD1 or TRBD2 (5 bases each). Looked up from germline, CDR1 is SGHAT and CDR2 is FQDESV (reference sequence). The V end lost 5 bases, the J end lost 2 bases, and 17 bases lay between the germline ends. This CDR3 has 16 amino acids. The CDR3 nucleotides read TGTGCCAGCAGCATCGGGGCAGAGGCGACCACAGATACGCAGTATTTT. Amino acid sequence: CASSIGAEATTDTQYF.

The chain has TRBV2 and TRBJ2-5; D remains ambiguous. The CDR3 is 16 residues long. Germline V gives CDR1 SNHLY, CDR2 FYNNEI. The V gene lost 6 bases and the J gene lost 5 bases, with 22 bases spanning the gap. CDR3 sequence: CASSRNPFPGRETQYF. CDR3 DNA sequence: TGTGCCAGCAGCCGCAACCCCTTCCCAGGCCGTGAGACCCAGTACTTC.